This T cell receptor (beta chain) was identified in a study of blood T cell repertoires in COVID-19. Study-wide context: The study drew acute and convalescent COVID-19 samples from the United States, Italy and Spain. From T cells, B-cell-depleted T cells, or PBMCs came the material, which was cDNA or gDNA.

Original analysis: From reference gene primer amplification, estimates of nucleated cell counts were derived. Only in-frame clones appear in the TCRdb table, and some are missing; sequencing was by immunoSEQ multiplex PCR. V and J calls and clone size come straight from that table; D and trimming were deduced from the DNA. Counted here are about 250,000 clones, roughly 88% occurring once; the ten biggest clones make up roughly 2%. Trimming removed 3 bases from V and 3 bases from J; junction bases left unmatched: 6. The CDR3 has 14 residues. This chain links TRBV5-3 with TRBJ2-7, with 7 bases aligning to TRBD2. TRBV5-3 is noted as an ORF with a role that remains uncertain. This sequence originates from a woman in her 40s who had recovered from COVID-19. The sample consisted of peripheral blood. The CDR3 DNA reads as TGTGCCAGAAGCTGGCGGGAGCTCGGCTACGAGCAGTACTTC. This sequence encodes CARSWRELGYEQYF.